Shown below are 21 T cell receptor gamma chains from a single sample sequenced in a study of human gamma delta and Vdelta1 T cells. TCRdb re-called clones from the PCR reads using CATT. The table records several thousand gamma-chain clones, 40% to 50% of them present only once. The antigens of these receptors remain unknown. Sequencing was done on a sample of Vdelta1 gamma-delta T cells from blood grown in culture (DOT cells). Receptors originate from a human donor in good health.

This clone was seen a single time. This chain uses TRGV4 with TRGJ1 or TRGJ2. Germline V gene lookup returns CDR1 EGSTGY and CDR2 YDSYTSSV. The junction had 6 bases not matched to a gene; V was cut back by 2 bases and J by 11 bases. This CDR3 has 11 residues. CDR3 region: CATWDAPEKLF. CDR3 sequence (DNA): TGTGCCACCTGGGATGCGCCGGAGAAACTCTTT.

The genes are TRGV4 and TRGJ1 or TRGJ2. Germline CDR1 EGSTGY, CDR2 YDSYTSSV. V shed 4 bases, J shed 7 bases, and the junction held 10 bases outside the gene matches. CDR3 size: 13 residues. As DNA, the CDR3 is TGTGCCACCTGGGAAGGGTACACCTATAAGAAACTCTTT. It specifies CATWEGYTYKKLF.

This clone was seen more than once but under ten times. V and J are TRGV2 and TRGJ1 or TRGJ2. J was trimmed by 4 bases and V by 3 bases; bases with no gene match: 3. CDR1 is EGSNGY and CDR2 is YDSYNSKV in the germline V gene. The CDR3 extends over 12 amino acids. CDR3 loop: CATWDKYYKKLF. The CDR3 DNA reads TGTGCCACCTGGGACAAGTATTATAAGAAACTCTTT.

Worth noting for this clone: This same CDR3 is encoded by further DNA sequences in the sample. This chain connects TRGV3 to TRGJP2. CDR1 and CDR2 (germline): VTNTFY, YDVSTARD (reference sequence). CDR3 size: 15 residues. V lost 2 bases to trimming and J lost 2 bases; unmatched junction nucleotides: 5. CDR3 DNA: TGTGCCACCTGGGACAACCTAAGTAGTGATTGGATCAAGACGTTT. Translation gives CATWDNLSSDWIKTF.

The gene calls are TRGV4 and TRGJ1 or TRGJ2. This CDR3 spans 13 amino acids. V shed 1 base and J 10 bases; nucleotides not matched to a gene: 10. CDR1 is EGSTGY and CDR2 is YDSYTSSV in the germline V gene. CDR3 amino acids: CATWDGPRPKKLF. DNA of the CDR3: TGTGCCACCTGGGATGGCCCAAGACCAAAGAAACTCTTT.

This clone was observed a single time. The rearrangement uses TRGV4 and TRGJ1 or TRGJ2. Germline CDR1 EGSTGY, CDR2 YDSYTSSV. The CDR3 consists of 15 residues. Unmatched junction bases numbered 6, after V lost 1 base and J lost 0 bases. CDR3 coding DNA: TGTGCCACCTGGGATGGAAATTCGAATTATTATAAGAAACTCTTT. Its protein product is CATWDGNSNYYKKLF.

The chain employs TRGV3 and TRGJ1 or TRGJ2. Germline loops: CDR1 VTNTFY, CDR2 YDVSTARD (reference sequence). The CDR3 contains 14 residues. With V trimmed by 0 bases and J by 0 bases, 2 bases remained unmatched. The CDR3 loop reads CATWDRVNYYKKLF. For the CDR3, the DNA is TGTGCCACCTGGGACAGGGTGAATTATTATAAGAAACTCTTT.

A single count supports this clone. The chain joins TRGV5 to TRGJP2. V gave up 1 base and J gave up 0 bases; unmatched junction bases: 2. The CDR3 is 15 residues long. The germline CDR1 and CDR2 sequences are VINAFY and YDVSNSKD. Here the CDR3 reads CATWDSHSSDWIKTF. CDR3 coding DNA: TGTGCCACCTGGGACAGCCATAGTAGTGATTGGATCAAGACGTTT.

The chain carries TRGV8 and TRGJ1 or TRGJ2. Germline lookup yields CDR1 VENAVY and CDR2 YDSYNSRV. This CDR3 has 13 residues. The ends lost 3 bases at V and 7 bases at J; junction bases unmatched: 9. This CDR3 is CATWDPNPYKKLF. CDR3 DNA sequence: TGTGCCACCTGGGATCCCAATCCGTATAAGAAACTCTTT.

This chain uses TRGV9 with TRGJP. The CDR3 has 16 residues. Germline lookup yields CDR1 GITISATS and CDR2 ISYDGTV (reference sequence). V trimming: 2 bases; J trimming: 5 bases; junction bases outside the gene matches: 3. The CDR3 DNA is TGTGCCTTGTGGGAGGCTAAAGAGTTGGGCAAAAAAATCAAGGTATTT. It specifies CALWEAKELGKKIKVF.

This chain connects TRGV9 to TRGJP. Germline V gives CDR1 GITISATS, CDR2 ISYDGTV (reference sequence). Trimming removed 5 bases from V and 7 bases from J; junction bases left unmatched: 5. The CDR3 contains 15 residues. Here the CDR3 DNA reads TGTGCCTTGTGGGTATATGAGTTGGGCAAAAAAATCAAGGTATTT. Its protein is CALWVYELGKKIKVF.

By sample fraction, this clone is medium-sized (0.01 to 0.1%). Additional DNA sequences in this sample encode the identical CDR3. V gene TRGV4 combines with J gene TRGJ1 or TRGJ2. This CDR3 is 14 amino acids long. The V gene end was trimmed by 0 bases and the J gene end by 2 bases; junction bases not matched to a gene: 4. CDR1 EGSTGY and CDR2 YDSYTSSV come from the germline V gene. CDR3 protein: CATWDGRDYYKKLF. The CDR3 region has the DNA TGTGCCACCTGGGATGGGCGGGATTATTATAAGAAACTCTTT.

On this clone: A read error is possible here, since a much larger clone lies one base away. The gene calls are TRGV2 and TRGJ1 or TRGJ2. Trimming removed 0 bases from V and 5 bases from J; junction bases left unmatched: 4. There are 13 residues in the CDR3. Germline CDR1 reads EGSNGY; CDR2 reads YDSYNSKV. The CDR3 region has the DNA TGTGCCACCTGGGACGGGCGCGATTATAAGAAACTCTTT. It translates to CATWDGRDYKKLF.

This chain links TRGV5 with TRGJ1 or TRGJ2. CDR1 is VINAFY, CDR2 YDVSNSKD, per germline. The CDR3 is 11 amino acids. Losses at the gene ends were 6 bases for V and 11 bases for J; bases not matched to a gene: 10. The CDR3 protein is CATWKRGEKLF. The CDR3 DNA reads TGTGCCACCTGGAAACGGGGGGAGAAACTCTTT.

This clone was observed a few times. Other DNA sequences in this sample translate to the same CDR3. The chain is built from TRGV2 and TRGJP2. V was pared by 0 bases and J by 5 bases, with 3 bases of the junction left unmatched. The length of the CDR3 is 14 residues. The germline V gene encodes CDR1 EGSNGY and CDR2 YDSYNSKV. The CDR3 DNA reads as TGTGCCACCTGGGACGGGCCAAGTGATTGGATCAAGACGTTT. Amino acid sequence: CATWDGPSDWIKTF.

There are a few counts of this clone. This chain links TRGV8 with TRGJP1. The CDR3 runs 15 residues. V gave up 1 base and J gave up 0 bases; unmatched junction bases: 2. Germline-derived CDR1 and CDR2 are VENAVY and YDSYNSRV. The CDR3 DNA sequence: TGTGCCACCTGGGATAGATATACCACTGGTTGGTTCAAGATATTT. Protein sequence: CATWDRYTTGWFKIF.

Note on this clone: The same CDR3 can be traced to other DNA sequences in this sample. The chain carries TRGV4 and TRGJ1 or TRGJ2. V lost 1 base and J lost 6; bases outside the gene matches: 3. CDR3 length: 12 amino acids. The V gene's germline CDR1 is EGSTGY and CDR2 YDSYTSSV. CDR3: CATWDGGYKKLF. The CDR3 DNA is TGTGCCACCTGGGATGGAGGTTATAAGAAACTCTTT.

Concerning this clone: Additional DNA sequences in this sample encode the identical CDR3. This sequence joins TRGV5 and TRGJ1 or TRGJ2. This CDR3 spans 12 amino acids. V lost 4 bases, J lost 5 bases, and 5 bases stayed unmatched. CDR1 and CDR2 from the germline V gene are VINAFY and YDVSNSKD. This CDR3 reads CATWDLDYKKLF. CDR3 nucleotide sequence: TGTGCCACCTGGGATTTGGATTATAAGAAACTCTTT.

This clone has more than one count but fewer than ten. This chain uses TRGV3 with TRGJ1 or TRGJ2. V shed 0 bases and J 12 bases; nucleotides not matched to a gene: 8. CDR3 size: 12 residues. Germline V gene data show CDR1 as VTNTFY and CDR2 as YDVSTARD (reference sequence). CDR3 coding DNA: TGTGCCACCTGGGACAGGCGATCCGGGAAACTCTTT. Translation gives CATWDRRSGKLF.

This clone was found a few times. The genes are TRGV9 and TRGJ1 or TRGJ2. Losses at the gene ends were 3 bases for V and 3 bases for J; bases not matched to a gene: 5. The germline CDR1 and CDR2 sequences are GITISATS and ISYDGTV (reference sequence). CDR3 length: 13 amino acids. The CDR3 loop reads CALWETRYYKKLF. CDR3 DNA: TGTGCCTTGTGGGAGACCCGTTATTATAAGAAACTCTTT.

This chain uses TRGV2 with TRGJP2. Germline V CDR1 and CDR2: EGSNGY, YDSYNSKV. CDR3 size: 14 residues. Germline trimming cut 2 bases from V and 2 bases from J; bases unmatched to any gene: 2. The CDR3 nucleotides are TGTGCCACCTGGGACGCCAGTAGTGATTGGATCAAGACGTTT. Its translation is CATWDASSDWIKTF.